This T cell receptor beta chain is drawn from a study of T-cell reconstitution after alpha-beta-depleted transplantation in children. The TCRbeta library incorporated unique molecular identifiers. TCRdb re-called the PCR reads with MiXCR, one entry per CDR3 protein. The profile shows about 610,000 distinct CDR3 sequences, more than 9% of them singletons. The germline V gene has CDR1 LGHDT and CDR2 YNNKEL (reference sequence). The CDR3 loop spans 17 amino acids. V was trimmed by 0 bases and J by 5 bases, leaving 19 bases between them. This clonotype was sampled from a human donor who donated a stem cell graft to a child with acute myeloid leukemia. The chain recombines TRBV3-1 with TRBJ2-5; no firm D call. Sequencing was performed on PBMCs from the stem cell graft donor, taken from the stem cell graft. This CDR3 is CASSQDPHANGWETQYF. The CDR3 nucleotides are TGTGCCAGCAGCCAAGACCCCCACGCCAATGGATGGGAGACCCAGTACTTC.